A selection of T cell receptor beta chains follows, all from one sample in a study of technical replicates of blood from several donors. Only in-frame clones appear in the TCRdb table, and some are missing; sequencing was by immunoSEQ multiplex PCR. The data hold tens of thousands of clones, with over 75% observed a single time. The sequenced sample consisted of PBMCs. The receptors originated from a human donor in good health. Some clones in this sample may be carry-over from other donors' samples. The CDR3 runs from the conserved cysteine through the conserved F or W. A D gene is named only where the DNA matches it firmly. Only some rows state a clone size, as once, few, many or a class for expanded clones.

CDR3 protein,CDR3 DNA,D gene,V gene,clone size,J gene
CAWAGDRGREGHSGELFF,TGTGCCTGGGCAGGGGACAGGGGTCGGGAGGGCCATTCCGGGGAGCTGTTTTTT,TRBD1,TRBV30,once,TRBJ2-2
CASFDGLNTGELFF,TGTGCCAGCTTCGACGGACTGAACACCGGGGAGCTGTTTTTT,.,TRBV7-9,.,TRBJ2-2
CATSNQQIQAGANVLTF,TGTGCCACCAGCAACCAACAAATACAGGCCGGGGCCAACGTCCTGACTTTC,.,TRBV15,once,TRBJ2-6
CASSLETGPAYEQYF,TGTGCCAGCAGCTTAGAGACAGGCCCTGCCTACGAGCAGTACTTC,.,TRBV13,once,TRBJ2-7
CASSLGANVLTF,TGTGCCAGCAGCCTCGGGGCCAACGTCCTGACTTTC,.,TRBV11-2,.,TRBJ2-6
CASSILSGETQYF,TGTGCCAGTAGTATACTCTCGGGGGAGACCCAGTACTTC,.,TRBV19,.,TRBJ2-5
CASSAARMNTEAFF,TGTGCCAGTAGTGCGGCGAGGATGAACACTGAAGCTTTCTTT,.,TRBV19,few,TRBJ1-1
CASSFRAGANVLTF,TGTGCCAGCAGCTTCAGGGCCGGGGCCAACGTCCTGACTTTC,.,TRBV7-8,.,TRBJ2-6
CASSQGTGRWRNYGYTF,TGCGCCAGCAGCCAAGGGACAGGGAGGTGGAGGAACTATGGCTACACCTTC,TRBD1,TRBV4-1,.,TRBJ1-2
CASSPPSQGRAGELFF,TGTGCCAGCTCACCACCGTCTCAGGGAAGGGCCGGGGAGCTGTTTTTT,.,TRBV18,.,TRBJ2-2
CAIGGGSVINTEAFF,TGTGCCATCGGGGGGGGTTCGGTGATCAACACTGAAGCTTTCTTT,.,TRBV9,once,TRBJ1-1
CASRNPGRLDEQFF,TGTGCCAGCAGAAATCCTGGCAGACTCGATGAGCAGTTCTTC,.,TRBV7-6,.,TRBJ2-1
CASSRDRGLEQYF,TGTGCCAGCAGCAGAGACAGGGGGCTCGAGCAGTACTTC,TRBD1,TRBV11-2,.,TRBJ2-7
CASRDSSNEIAKNIQYF,TGCGCCAGCAGGGACAGCAGCAACGAGATAGCCAAAAACATTCAGTACTTC,.,TRBV10-1,once,TRBJ2-4
CATGGQGRSEQFF,TGTGCCACCGGGGGACAGGGAAGGTCTGAGCAGTTCTTC,TRBD1,TRBV15,.,TRBJ2-1
CASSQAYRTGELFF,TGTGCCAGCAGTCAAGCCTACAGAACCGGGGAGCTGTTTTTT,.,TRBV6-1,.,TRBJ2-2
CSVGGASGSQVDTQYF,TGCAGCGTTGGCGGGGCTAGCGGGAGCCAGGTAGATACGCAGTATTTT,TRBD2,TRBV29-1,.,TRBJ2-3
CASSIPQLNEKLFF,TGTGCCAGTAGTATCCCACAGCTGAATGAAAAACTGTTTTTT,.,TRBV19,.,TRBJ1-4
CASSGRDRSFTDTQYF,TGCGCCAGCAGCGGCAGGGACAGAAGCTTCACAGATACGCAGTATTTT,TRBD1,TRBV5-1,.,TRBJ2-3
CASSPQVAGTSETQYF,TGTGCCAGCTCACCACAGGTAGCGGGGACTTCTGAGACCCAGTACTTC,TRBD2,TRBV18,.,TRBJ2-5
CASSRREYPNEQFF,TGTGCCAGCAGCCGGCGGGAATATCCCAATGAGCAGTTCTTC,.,TRBV7-6,.,TRBJ2-1
CASSLLREVLDEQFF,TGTGCCAGCAGCCTGTTGCGGGAGGTACTCGATGAGCAGTTCTTC,TRBD2,TRBV4-2,.,TRBJ2-1
CAWSRGSYNEQFF,TGTGCCTGGAGCCGAGGATCCTACAATGAGCAGTTCTTC,.,TRBV30,few,TRBJ2-1
CASSQESTGQRIMNTEAFF,TGTGCCAGCAGCCAAGAGTCGACGGGACAGAGGATTATGAACACTGAAGCTTTCTTT,TRBD1,TRBV14,.,TRBJ1-1
CASSPQQGYYEQYF,TGCGCCAGCAGCCCGCAGCAGGGATACTACGAGCAGTACTTC,.,TRBV4-3,.,TRBJ2-7
CAIRSPGQGDYGYTF,TGTGCCATCAGGAGCCCGGGACAGGGAGATTATGGCTACACCTTC,TRBD1,TRBV10-3,.,TRBJ1-2
CASSQGQPYEQYF,TGTGCCAGCAGCCAAGGACAGCCCTACGAGCAGTACTTC,.,TRBV4-2,.,TRBJ2-7
CSVVQGSNEQFF,TGCAGCGTTGTTCAGGGTTCCAATGAGCAGTTCTTC,.,TRBV29-1,.,TRBJ2-1
CATGTSPYEQYF,TGTGCCACCGGGACTTCACCCTACGAGCAGTACTTC,.,TRBV10-3,.,TRBJ2-7
CASSSRTSGRLTDTQYF,TGTGCCAGCAGCTCACGGACTAGCGGGAGGCTCACAGATACGCAGTATTTT,TRBD2,TRBV5-4,.,TRBJ2-3
CASSQGTSANNEQFF,TGTGCCAGCAGCCAAGGAACTAGCGCTAACAATGAGCAGTTCTTC,TRBD2,TRBV4-2,.,TRBJ2-1
CASSLGQSAYEQYF,TGTGCCAGCAGCTTAGGTCAATCGGCCTACGAGCAGTACTTC,.,TRBV7-2,.,TRBJ2-7
CSVEDRSGGVTDTQYF,TGCAGCGTTGAAGATCGTAGCGGGGGAGTCACAGATACGCAGTATTTT,TRBD2,TRBV29-1,.,TRBJ2-3
CASSQGTEGNEQFF,TGTGCCAGCAGCCAAGGGACGGAGGGCAATGAGCAGTTCTTC,.,TRBV4-2,once,TRBJ2-1
CASSSGLANEQFF,TGTGCCAGCAGCTCGGGACTAGCGAATGAGCAGTTCTTC,TRBD2,TRBV7-6,.,TRBJ2-1
CASSLLQGRMAYSNQPQHF,TGTGCCAGCAGTTTATTACAGGGGAGGATGGCATATAGCAATCAGCCCCAGCATTTT,TRBD1,TRBV28,.,TRBJ1-5
CASSQDRGGTWNKAFF,TGCGCCAGCAGCCAAGATAGGGGGGGCACCTGGAACAAAGCTTTCTTT,.,TRBV4-3,.,TRBJ1-1
CASSSAGEFNSPLHF,TGTGCCAGCAGCTCCGCAGGGGAATTTAATTCACCCCTCCACTTT,.,TRBV7-9,medium-sized,TRBJ1-6
CASSLLRQDVPYGYTF,TGTGCCAGCTCACTCCTAAGACAGGACGTGCCCTACGGCTACACCTTC,.,TRBV18,.,TRBJ1-2
CASSPSTGLLAGGPHEQYF,TGTGCCAGCAGTCCATCGACAGGGCTCTTAGCGGGAGGGCCACACGAGCAGTACTTC,TRBD2,TRBV6-7,.,TRBJ2-7
CASSSVQNYGYTF,TGTGCCAGCAGCTCCGTACAGAACTATGGCTACACCTTC,.,TRBV7-2,.,TRBJ1-2
CASSPRRFGREGHGELFF,TGCGCCAGCAGCCCACGTAGGTTCGGGCGGGAGGGCCACGGGGAGCTGTTTTTT,TRBD2,TRBV4-3,.,TRBJ2-2
CASSPGDPSGNTIYF,TGCGCCAGCAGCCCAGGGGACCCCTCTGGAAACACCATATATTTT,.,TRBV5-1,.,TRBJ1-3
CASSRTQGLNQPQHF,TGTGCCAGCAGCCGCACCCAGGGGCTGAATCAGCCCCAGCATTTT,.,TRBV7-9,.,TRBJ1-5
CASSQRDSISGYGYTF,TGTGCCAGCAGCCAACGAGACAGTATATCCGGCTATGGCTACACCTTC,.,TRBV7-6,.,TRBJ1-2
CASSLAGGYGYTF,TGTGCCAGCAGCTTAGCGGGGGGCTATGGCTACACCTTC,.,TRBV7-9,.,TRBJ1-2